This TCR beta chain was identified in a study of blood T cell repertoires in COVID-19. Overall study: T cells, B-cell-depleted T cells, or PBMCs supplied cDNA or gDNA.

TCRdb keeps only in-frame clones here, not all; method: immunoSEQ multiplex PCR. Of around 470,000 clones in the sample, about 90% were seen once. Clinical histories supplied by participants themselves formed the basis of cohort assignment. CDR1 is SGHVS and CDR2 is FQNEAQ in the germline V gene. The CDR3 spans 14 residues. V trimming: 4 bases; J trimming: 6 bases; junction bases outside the gene matches: 3. The chain uses TRBV7-8 and TRBJ2-5; 12 bases align to TRBD1. The sequencing sample was made of PBMCs or T cells enriched from blood (not recorded which). The receptor was isolated from a man aged 18 to 30 who had recovered from COVID-19. The CDR3 nucleotides are TGTGCCAGCAGCTCTGGGACAGGGGGCAAGACCCAGTACTTC. Protein sequence: CASSSGTGGKTQYF.